This entry is about one TCR beta chain. Its target is not known. A read error may produce the germline difference seen at one junction end. Other DNA sequences in this specimen translate into the identical CDR3. Excluded were patients having autoimmune disease history or systemic immunosuppression. The CDR3 is made up of 13 amino acids. The germline CDR1 and CDR2 sequences are LGHNA and YNFKEQ. Generated by immunoSEQ multiplex PCR, the TCRdb table keeps only in-frame clones and is missing some. The table shows under 55,000 clones, with around 92% occurring only once. This record belongs to a study of OX40 agonist ivuxolimab in advanced cancers. Study observations and caveats: At 0.1 to 3.0 mg/kg, CD4+ and CD8+ blood T cells expanded clonally by week 6. Normalized T-cell clonal expansion was also low in a subset of nonresponders.

The material was CD4+ or CD8+ T cells sorted from blood, obtained in a trial of the OX40 agonist ivuxolimab. This TCR derives from an adult with an advanced solid tumor such as melanoma, head and neck, liver or kidney cancer. The chain recombines TRBV4-2 with TRBJ2-4; D is uncertain. The CDR3 region has the DNA TGTGCCAGCAGCCAAGACCCCAAAAACATCCAGTACTTC. Translating gives CASSQDPKNIQYF.